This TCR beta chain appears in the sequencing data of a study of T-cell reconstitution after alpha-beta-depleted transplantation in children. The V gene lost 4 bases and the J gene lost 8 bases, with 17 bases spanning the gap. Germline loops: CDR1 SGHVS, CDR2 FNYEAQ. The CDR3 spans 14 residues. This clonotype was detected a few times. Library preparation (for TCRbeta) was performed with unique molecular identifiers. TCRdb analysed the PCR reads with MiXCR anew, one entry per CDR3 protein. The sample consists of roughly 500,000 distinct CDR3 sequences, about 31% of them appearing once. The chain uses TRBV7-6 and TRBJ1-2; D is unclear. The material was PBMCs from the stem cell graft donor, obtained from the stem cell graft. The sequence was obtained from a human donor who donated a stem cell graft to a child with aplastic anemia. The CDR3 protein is CASSSPETSGGYTF. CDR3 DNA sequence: TGTGCCAGCAGCTCGCCCGAAACTTCGGGGGGCTACACCTTC. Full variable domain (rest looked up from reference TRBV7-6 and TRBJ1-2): GAGVSQSPRYKVTKRGQDVALRCDPISGHVSLYWYRQALGQGPEFLTYFNYEAQQDKSGLPNDRFSAERPEGSISTLTIQRTEQRDSAMYRCASSSPETSGGYTFGSGTRLTVV.